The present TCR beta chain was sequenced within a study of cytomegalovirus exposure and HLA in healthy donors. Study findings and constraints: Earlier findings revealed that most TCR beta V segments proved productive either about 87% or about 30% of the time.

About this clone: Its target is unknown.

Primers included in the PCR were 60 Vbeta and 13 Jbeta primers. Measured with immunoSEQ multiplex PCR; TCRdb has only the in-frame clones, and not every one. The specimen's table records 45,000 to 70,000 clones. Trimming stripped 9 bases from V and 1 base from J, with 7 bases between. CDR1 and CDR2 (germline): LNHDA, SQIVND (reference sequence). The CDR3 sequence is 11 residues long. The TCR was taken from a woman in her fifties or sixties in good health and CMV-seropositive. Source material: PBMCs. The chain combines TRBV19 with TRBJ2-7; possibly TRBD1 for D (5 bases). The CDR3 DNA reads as TGTGCCAGCCAGGGTTCCTACGAGCAGTACTTC. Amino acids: CASQGSYEQYF.